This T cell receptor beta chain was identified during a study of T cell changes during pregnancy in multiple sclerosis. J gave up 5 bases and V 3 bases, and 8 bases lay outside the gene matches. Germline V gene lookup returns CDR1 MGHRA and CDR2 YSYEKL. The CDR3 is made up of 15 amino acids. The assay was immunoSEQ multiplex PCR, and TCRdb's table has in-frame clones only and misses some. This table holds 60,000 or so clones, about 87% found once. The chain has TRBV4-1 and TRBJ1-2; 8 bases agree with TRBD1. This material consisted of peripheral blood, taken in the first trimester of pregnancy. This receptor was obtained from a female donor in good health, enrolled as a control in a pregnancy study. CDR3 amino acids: CASSHPGTGDYGYTF. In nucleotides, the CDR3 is TGCGCCAGCAGCCACCCTGGGACAGGTGATTATGGCTACACCTTC.